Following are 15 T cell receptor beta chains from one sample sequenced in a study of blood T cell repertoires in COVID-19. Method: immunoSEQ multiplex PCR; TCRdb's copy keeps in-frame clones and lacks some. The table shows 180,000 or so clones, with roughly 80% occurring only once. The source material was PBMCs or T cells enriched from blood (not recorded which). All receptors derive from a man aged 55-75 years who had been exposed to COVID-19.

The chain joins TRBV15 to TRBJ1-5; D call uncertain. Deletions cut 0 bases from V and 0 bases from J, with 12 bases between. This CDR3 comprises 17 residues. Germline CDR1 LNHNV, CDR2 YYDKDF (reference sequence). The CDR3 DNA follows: TGTGCCACCAGCAGAGATAACGCGATTTATAGCAATCAGCCCCAGCATTTT. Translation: CATSRDNAIYSNQPQHF. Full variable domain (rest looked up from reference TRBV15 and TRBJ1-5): DAMVIQNPRYQVTQFGKPVTLSCSQTLNHNVMYWYQQKSSQAPKLLFHYYDKDFNNEADTPDNFQSRRPNTSFCFLDIRSPGLGDTAMYLCATSRDNAIYSNQPQHFGDGTRLSIL.

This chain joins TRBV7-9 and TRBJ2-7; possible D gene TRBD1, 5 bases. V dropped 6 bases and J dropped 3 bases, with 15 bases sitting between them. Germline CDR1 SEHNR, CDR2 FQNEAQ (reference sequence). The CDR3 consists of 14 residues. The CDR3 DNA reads TGTGCCAGCAGTATCGAAGGGGTTAACTACGAGCAGTACTTC. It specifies CASSIEGVNYEQYF.

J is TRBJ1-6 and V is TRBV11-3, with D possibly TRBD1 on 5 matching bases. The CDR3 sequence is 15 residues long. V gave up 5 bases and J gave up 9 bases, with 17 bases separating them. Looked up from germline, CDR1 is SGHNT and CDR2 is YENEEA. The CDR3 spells CASSPGGVSGSPLHF. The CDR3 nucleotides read TGTGCCAGCAGCCCCGGGGGGGTCAGCGGTTCACCCCTCCACTTT.

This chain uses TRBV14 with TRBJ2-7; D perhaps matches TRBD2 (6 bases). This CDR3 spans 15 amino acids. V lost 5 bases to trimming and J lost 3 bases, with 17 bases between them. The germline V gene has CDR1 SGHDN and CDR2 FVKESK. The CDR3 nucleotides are TGTGCCAGCAGCACATACAGCGGGCGCCTCTACGAGCAGTACTTC. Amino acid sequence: CASSTYSGRLYEQYF.

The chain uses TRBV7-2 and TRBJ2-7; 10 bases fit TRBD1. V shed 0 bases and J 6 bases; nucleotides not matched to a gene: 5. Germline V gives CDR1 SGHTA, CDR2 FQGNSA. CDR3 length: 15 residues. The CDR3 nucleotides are TGTGCCAGCAGCTTAGCGCTAGGACAGGGGGGCGAGCAGTACTTC. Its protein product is CASSLALGQGGEQYF.

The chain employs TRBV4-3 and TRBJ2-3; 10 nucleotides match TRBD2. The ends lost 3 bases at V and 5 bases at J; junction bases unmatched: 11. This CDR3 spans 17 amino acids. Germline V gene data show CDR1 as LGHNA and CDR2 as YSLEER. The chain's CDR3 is CASSQRGRGLALDTQYF. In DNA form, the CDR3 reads TGCGCCAGCAGCCAGAGGGGGAGGGGACTAGCGTTAGATACGCAGTATTTT.

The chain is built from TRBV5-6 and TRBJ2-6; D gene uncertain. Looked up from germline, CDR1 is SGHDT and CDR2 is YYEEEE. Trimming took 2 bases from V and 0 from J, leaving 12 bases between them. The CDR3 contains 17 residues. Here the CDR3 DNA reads TGTGCCAGCAGCTTATCCCAGTACCCCTCTGGGGCCAACGTCCTGACTTTC. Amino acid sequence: CASSLSQYPSGANVLTF.

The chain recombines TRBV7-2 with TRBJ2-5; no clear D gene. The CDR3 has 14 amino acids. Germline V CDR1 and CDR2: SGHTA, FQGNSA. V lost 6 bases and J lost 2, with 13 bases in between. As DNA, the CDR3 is TGTGCCAGCAGGCTTGAGAGTCGGCAAGAGACCCAGTACTTC. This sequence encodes CASRLESRQETQYF.

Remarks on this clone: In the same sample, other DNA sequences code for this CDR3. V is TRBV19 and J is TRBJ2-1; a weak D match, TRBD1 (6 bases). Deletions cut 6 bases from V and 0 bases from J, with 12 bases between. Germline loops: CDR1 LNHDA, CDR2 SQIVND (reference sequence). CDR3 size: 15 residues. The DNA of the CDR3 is TGTGCCAGTAGAGCCGACAGGAGCTCCTACAATGAGCAGTTCTTC. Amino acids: CASRADRSSYNEQFF.

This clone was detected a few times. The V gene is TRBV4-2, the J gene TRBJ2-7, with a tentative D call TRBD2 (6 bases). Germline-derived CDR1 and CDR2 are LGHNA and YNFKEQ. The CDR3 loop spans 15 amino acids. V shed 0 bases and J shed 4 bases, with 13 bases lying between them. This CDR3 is CASSQDFGSGYEQYF. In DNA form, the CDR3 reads TGTGCCAGCAGCCAAGATTTCGGGAGCGGGTACGAGCAGTACTTC.

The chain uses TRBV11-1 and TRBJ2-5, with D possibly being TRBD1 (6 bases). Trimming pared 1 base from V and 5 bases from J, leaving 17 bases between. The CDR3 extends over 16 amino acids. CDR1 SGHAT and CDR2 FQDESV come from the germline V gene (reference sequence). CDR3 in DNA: TGTGCCAGCAGCTTAGGATCGGCAGGGGCCCAGGAGACCCAGTACTTC. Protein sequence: CASSLGSAGAQETQYF. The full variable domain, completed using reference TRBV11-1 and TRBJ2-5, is EAEVAQSPRYKITEKSQAVAFWCDPISGHATLYWYRQILGQGPELLVQFQDESVVDDSQLPKDRFSAERLKGVDSTLKIQPAELGDSAMYLCASSLGSAGAQETQYFGPGTRLLVL.

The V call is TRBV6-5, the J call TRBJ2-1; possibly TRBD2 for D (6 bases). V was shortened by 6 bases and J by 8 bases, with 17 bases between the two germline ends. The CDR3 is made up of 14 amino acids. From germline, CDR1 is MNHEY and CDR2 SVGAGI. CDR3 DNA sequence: TGTGCCAGCAGATGGGACGGTTCGGGGGATGAGCAGTTCTTC. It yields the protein CASRWDGSGDEQFF.

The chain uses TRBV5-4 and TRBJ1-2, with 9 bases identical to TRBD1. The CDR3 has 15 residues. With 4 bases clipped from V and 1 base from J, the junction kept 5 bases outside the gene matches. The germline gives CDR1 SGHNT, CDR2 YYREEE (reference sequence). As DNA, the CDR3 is TGTGCCAGCAGCGGGAGGACAGGGGATAACTATGGCTACACCTTC. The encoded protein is CASSGRTGDNYGYTF.

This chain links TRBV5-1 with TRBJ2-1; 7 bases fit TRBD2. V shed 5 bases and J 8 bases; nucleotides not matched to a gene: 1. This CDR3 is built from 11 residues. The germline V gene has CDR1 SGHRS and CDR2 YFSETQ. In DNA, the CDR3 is TGCGCCAGCAGGAGCGGGGATGAGCAGTTCTTC. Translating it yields CASRSGDEQFF.

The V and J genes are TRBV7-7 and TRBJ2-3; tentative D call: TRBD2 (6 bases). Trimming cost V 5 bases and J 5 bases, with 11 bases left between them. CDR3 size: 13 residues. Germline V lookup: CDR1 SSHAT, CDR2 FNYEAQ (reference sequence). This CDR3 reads CASSVDGGDTQYF. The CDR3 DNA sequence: TGTGCCAGCAGCGTAGACGGGGGAGATACGCAGTATTTT. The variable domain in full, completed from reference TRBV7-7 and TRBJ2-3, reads GAGVSQSPRYKVTKRGQDVTLRCDPISSHATLYWYQQALGQGPEFLTYFNYEAQPDKSGLPSDRFSAERPEGSISTLTIQRTEQRDSAMYRCASSVDGGDTQYFGPGTRLTVL.